These T cell receptor beta chains were read from a single sample in a study of identical twins. TCRdb called the 5' RACE reads again in MiXCR, with one record for every CDR3 protein. Counted here are about 660,000 distinct CDR3 sequences, 8.5% to 9.5% occurring once; the ten biggest clones make up 0.98%. The sample also formed part of further work on yellow fever vaccine responses in identical twins.

Material: PBMCs. Every receptor here comes from a woman aged 18-30 years in good health. CDR3s include the opening cysteine and the closing phenylalanine or tryptophan. A D gene is named only where the DNA matches it firmly. Expanded clones are given a class, and other clones once, few, many or no size at all.

v_call	j_call	clone_size	d_call	cdr3_nt	cdr3_aa
TRBV28	TRBJ2-3	-	-	TGTGCCAGCAGTTTACGGACCGTAACAGATACGCAGTATTTT	CASSLRTVTDTQYF
TRBV9	TRBJ1-4	few	-	TGTGCCAGCAGCGTAGAGGGGAGCGAAAAACTGTTTTTT	CASSVEGSEKLFF
TRBV10-3	TRBJ2-3	many	-	TGTGCCATCAGGGAACAGGGGGGGATCAGCACAGATACGCAGTATTTT	CAIREQGGISTDTQYF
TRBV18	TRBJ2-1	once	-	TGTGCCAGCTCACCACCACATAACACGGTGGATGAGCAGTTCTTC	CASSPPHNTVDEQFF
TRBV12-3/TRBV12-4	TRBJ2-1	few	TRBD2	TGTGCCAGCAGTCTAACCCGGGAGGCCGCTTCTGAGCAGTTCTTC	CASSLTREAASEQFF
TRBV4-2	TRBJ2-7	few	-	TGTGCCAGCAGCCCTGGTGGGGTCCAGGAGCAGTACTTC	CASSPGGVQEQYF
TRBV25-1	TRBJ2-1	many	TRBD2	TGTGCCAGCAGTATAGCGGGACATTACAATGAGCAGTTCTTC	CASSIAGHYNEQFF
TRBV2	TRBJ1-1	few	TRBD1	TGTGCCAGCAGCCCCGGGGACAGGGCCGCTGAAGCTTTCTTT	CASSPGDRAAEAFF
TRBV7-9	TRBJ1-1	many	-	TGTGCCAGCAGCTTAGTAGGTCAGGAGAACACTGAAGCTTTCTTT	CASSLVGQENTEAFF
TRBV28	TRBJ2-1	few	-	TGTGCCAGCAGCCGAGGGGGAGGAAATTACAATGAGCAGTTCTTC	CASSRGGGNYNEQFF
TRBV6-5	TRBJ2-7	-	-	TGTGCCAGCAGTTACAGGGCAGGGTCCTACGAGCAGTACTTC	CASSYRAGSYEQYF
TRBV11-1	TRBJ2-7	-	-	TGTGCCAGCAGCGTATATGGGACCTACGAGCAGTACTTC	CASSVYGTYEQYF
TRBV7-2	TRBJ2-1	-	TRBD2	TGTGCCAGCAGCCCAGTAGCGGGAGTACCGAATGAGCAGTTCTTC	CASSPVAGVPNEQFF
TRBV7-9	TRBJ1-2	few	TRBD1	TGTGCCAGCAGCTCGCAAAACAGGGGGGTCTATGGCTACACCTTC	CASSSQNRGVYGYTF
TRBV4-3	TRBJ2-3	few	-	TGCGCCAGCAGCCAAGATCTGGGAGCCACGGGCGATACGCAGTATTTT	CASSQDLGATGDTQYF
TRBV12-3/TRBV12-4	TRBJ2-3	few	-	TGTGCCAGTTCACCCCCCCAAAGCGGTGCGAGGGGTACGCAGTATTTT	CASSPPQSGARGTQYF
TRBV11-2	TRBJ2-1	few	-	TGTGCCAGCAGCTTCCCCTGGGCGGCCAATGAGCAGTTCTTC	CASSFPWAANEQFF
TRBV12-3/TRBV12-4	TRBJ2-3	many	TRBD1	TGTGCCAGCAGTTTGAGGACAGGGCCAGATACGCAGTATTTT	CASSLRTGPDTQYF
TRBV5-1	TRBJ1-5	many	-	TGCGCCAGCAGCTTGGATGGAGGGCATCAGCCCCAGCATTTT	CASSLDGGHQPQHF
TRBV11-2	TRBJ2-7	many	-	TGTGCCAGCAGCGCAGGAGGCGGGCCCCTCTACGAGCAGTACTTC	CASSAGGGPLYEQYF
TRBV5-1	TRBJ2-5	-	-	TGCGCCAGCAGCTTGGACGGGACCACCAAGGGGGAGACCCAGTACTTC	CASSLDGTTKGETQYF
TRBV5-1	TRBJ2-5	-	-	TGCGCCAGCAATGGAGAGGAGACCCAGTACTTC	CASNGEETQYF
TRBV28	TRBJ2-5	few	-	TGTGCCTCCCTAGGGAGACAAGAGACCCAGTACTTC	CASLGRQETQYF
TRBV6-5	TRBJ1-1	-	-	TGTGCCAGCGGATACCTTGGAGGGAAGGCTGAAGCTTTCTTT	CASGYLGGKAEAFF
TRBV2	TRBJ2-7	few	TRBD2	TGTGCCAGCGCCGATGGAGAGGAAGCGGGGGGGCACGAGCAGTACTTC	CASADGEEAGGHEQYF
TRBV5-1	TRBJ2-3	-	-	TGCGCCAGCAGCCTAAGACCGCCTTTAGGCACAGATACGCAGTATTTT	CASSLRPPLGTDTQYF
TRBV15	TRBJ2-4	few	TRBD2	TGTGCCACCAGCAGAGAAGGACTAGCGGGGACCAAAAACATTCAGTACTTC	CATSREGLAGTKNIQYF
TRBV3-1	TRBJ2-7	-	TRBD1	TGTGCCTGCAGCCACACCGGGACAGGGACCTACGAGCAGTACTTC	CACSHTGTGTYEQYF
TRBV7-2	TRBJ2-7	few	TRBD2	TGTGCCAGCAGCCGGGAGGTAGCAGAATACGAGCAGTACTTC	CASSREVAEYEQYF
TRBV3-1	TRBJ1-2	few	-	TGTGCCAGCAGCCAAGCGTTTAACTATGGCTACACCTTC	CASSQAFNYGYTF
TRBV10-3	TRBJ2-2	-	-	TGTGCCATCAGTACCGACAGGGAGGGCGGGGAGCTGTTTTTT	CAISTDREGGELFF
TRBV10-2	TRBJ2-1	-	-	TGCGCCAGCAGTGTTCCTTTGTCGGGAGAGTTCGGGAATGAGCAGTTCTTC	CASSVPLSGEFGNEQFF
TRBV7-2	TRBJ2-5	-	-	TGTGCCAGCAGCATTAGCGTGTCGGAGACCCAGTACTTC	CASSISVSETQYF
TRBV27	TRBJ2-5	-	-	TGTGCCAGCAGTTTTCAGGGCGGGGTGGGCCAAGAGACCCAGTACTTC	CASSFQGGVGQETQYF
TRBV25-1	TRBJ2-3	few	-	TGTGCCAGCAGTGAATCGGCAGGGTACGATACGCAGTATTTT	CASSESAGYDTQYF
TRBV28	TRBJ2-7	many	-	TGTGCCAGCAGTAATCAGGGAGTGCAGTACTTC	CASSNQGVQYF
TRBV29-1	TRBJ1-4	-	-	TGCAGCGTTGAAGAGGTGACAGCCAGAAAAGGTTTTTTT	CSVEEVTARKGFF
TRBV7-9	TRBJ2-2	-	-	TGTGCCAGCAGCTTAGTACCGGGACCATCGTCCGGGGAGCTGTTTTTT	CASSLVPGPSSGELFF
TRBV2	TRBJ2-7	-	-	TGTGCCAGCGTGTCGGGGCCCAGTTGGTACTTC	CASVSGPSWYF
TRBV20-1	TRBJ2-1	few	-	TGCAGTGCTAGAGATTTGGCGGGTTCTACAATCTATGAGCAGTTCTTC	CSARDLAGSTIYEQFF
TRBV29-1	TRBJ2-1	few	-	TGCAGCGCCGTAGGGGGTATGGGCAATGAGCAGTTCTTC	CSAVGGMGNEQFF
TRBV7-6	TRBJ1-2	-	-	TGTGCCAGCAGCGAGGGACTTGACGGCTACACCTTC	CASSEGLDGYTF
TRBV18	TRBJ2-5	many	-	TGTGCCAGCCAATCCGGTAGCCCACAAGAGACCCAGTACTTC	CASQSGSPQETQYF
TRBV3-1	TRBJ2-7	-	-	TGTGCCAGCAGCCAAGACGTGGGGCTCTTATCCCACGAGCAGTACTTC	CASSQDVGLLSHEQYF
TRBV29-1	TRBJ2-1	-	TRBD2	TGCAGCGTCGGACTAGTTCGGGTCAATGAGCAGTTCTTC	CSVGLVRVNEQFF
TRBV6-5	TRBJ2-7	many	-	TGTGCCAGCAGTTATTCACAGGGAGCAGGCTACGAGCAGTACTTC	CASSYSQGAGYEQYF
TRBV4-1	TRBJ2-2	-	-	TGCGCCAGCACCCCGCAAGGAAGCACCGGGGAGCTGTTTTTT	CASTPQGSTGELFF
TRBV7-2	TRBJ2-2	-	-	TGTGCCAGCAGCTCAGGTCCAGCGAACACCGGGGAGCTGTTTTTT	CASSSGPANTGELFF
TRBV7-9	TRBJ2-3	few	-	TGTGCCAGCAGCTCACGGCTTGGCCATACAGATACGCAGTATTTT	CASSSRLGHTDTQYF
TRBV6-4	TRBJ1-2	-	TRBD1	TGTGCCAGCAGTCCGGGACAGGGCCCCTCTGGCTACACCTTC	CASSPGQGPSGYTF
TRBV20-1	TRBJ2-7	few	-	TGCAGTGCTAGAGGTGAGACTCACGAGCAGTACTTC	CSARGETHEQYF
TRBV12-3/TRBV12-4	TRBJ1-2	many	-	TGTGCCAGCACCCTCGGGACATCTGGCTACACCTTC	CASTLGTSGYTF
TRBV18	TRBJ2-1	-	-	TGTGCCAGCTCTGATTTCTCCTACAATGAGCAGTTCTTC	CASSDFSYNEQFF